What follows describes a single T cell receptor (beta chain). This clone came up a few times. Its antigen is currently not known. It has no much larger one-base neighbor in the sample; base qualities were not kept. This entry comes from a study of CD8+ T cells in alopecia areata (dated by TCRdb to 2016 to 2019). Concerning the study at large: The treated patients took part in an open-label pilot trial in which moderate-to-severe alopecia areata was treated with oral tofacitinib at 5 to 10 mg twice daily. Tofacitinib was administered for 6 to 18 months, and 6 months of follow-up off drug were then conducted to assess delayed response and recurrence. Disease severity in treated patients was measured with the SALT score, which quantifies the percentage of affected scalp surface area. To study T cell clonal expansion in alopecia areata, the researchers applied high-throughput TCRbeta sequencing to both the C3H/HeJ mouse model and human patients. On the human side, TCRbeta sequencing was run on scalp tissue and on sorted CD4+ and CD8+ peripheral blood T cells from healthy controls and from alopecia areata patients with either patchy or totalis/universalis disease. Biopsies were taken from tofacitinib-treated patients at baseline and again at 4 and 24 weeks into treatment, and several of those patients also had a later scalp biopsy. Scalp clonality was compared across normal scalp (n=4), patchy alopecia areata scalp (n=8), and alopecia totalis/universalis scalp (n=8). RNA was extracted with the PAXgene miRNA kit for fixed scalp, the miRNeasy kit for PBMCs, and the RNeasy kit for mouse skin. immunoSEQ multiplex PCR using 35 Vbeta forward primers and 13 Jbeta reverse primers was used to amplify TCRbeta CDR3 regions. What the study reported, not specific to this receptor: Many expanded lesional clones persisted in scalp and blood during tofacitinib treatment, which may partly explain relapse after stopping treatment. The treated cohort was small, with a single nonresponder, so links between baseline CD8+ expansion and response need larger studies. Tofacitinib significantly lowered scalp clonality and the number of expanded CD8+ clones among the top 100 scalp clones. Resident alphabeta T cells in normal human skin are also sequenced, complicating scalp TCR repertoire analysis, unlike mouse skin dominated by gammadelta T cells. Shared TCR sequences between patients were less evident than in mice, which may be partly attributable to HLA diversity in the patient population. Compared with normal scalp, lesional scalp, particularly in alopecia totalis/universalis, had higher clonality and more expanded CD8+ clones, which suggests antigenic drive.

This specimen's time point label, interpreted: around 28 days on oral tofacitinib. Read against the paper, the sample's treatment or condition label means: oral pan-JAK inhibitor, 5-10 mg twice daily. Peripheral blood and lesional scalp punch biopsies were obtained from patients with alopecia areata. After PBMCs were isolated by density centrifugation and stained for CD3, CD4 and CD8, a FACSAria was used to sort CD4+ and CD8+ T cells. Library construction relied on the immunoSEQ multiplex PCR assay. RNA was extracted from all samples and reverse transcribed into cDNA as template for TCR sequencing. First-strand cDNA was synthesized with SuperScript III using a 2:1 mix of oligo-dT and random hexamers. A synthetic immune receptor repertoire was used to gauge amplification bias, and whatever bias remained was removed computationally. The paper's data handling went like this. Raw reads were preprocessed to remove errors, and CDR3 was defined by IMGT conventions from the conserved cysteine to phenylalanine. To get clonality, Shannon entropy was normalized by log2 of the number of productive unique TCRs and the result was subtracted from 1. Whether each scalp clone was CD4 or CD8 was inferred by checking scalp TCRbeta sequences against the CD4 and CD8 repertoires from sorted blood. TCRdb mirrors the immuneACCESS table, restricted to in-frame sequences. Some clones are absent from its copies; in checked studies, under half trace to an unresolved V gene, and the reason for the others is unknown. The V and J calls and clone size were taken over from that table, and D and trimming were inferred from the DNA. The sample table contains around 210,000 clones; only one count was recorded for around 65% of them. Of the sample, around 3.9% is held by the ten largest clones.

The source is a human donor with alopecia areata. The source material was CD4+ T cells sorted from blood, sampled at week 4, from a patient treated with tofacitinib.

Read as DNA, the sequence is TGTGCCAGCAGCTTACAGGAGAACACTGAAGCTTTCTTT. Protein translation: CASSLQENTEAFF. The chain is encoded by TRBV7-3 joined to TRBJ1-1; the D gene cannot be resolved reliably. Between the V and J ends, shortened by 2 bases and 1 base respectively, the junction contains 5 bases. The germline V gene yields SGHTA for CDR1 and FQGTGA for CDR2. The CDR3 covers 13 residues, taking in both the cysteine and the phenylalanine. Kept here is only the CDR3 DNA, which spans 39 bases and is read in frame from base 1.